The clone carrying this T cell receptor beta chain was seen many times. The source of the sample is a study of regulatory T cells in long-lasting Graves disease. Time point defined: newly diagnosed GD, antithyroid drugs for less than 3 months. The TCR library used RNA extracted from PBMCs. There are 16 residues in the CDR3. CDR1 and CDR2 (germline): SQVTM, ANQGSEA. Trimming removed 1 base from V and 0 bases from J, with 14 bases in between. Building of the TCR beta libraries involved iRepertoire HTBI primers and Arm-PCR of CDR3 regions. TCRdb fed the multiplex PCR reads into MiXCR, producing one record per CDR3 protein. The sample lists about 430,000 distinct CDR3 sequences, approximately 16% seen once, with about 8.2% in the top ten. These same data were also listed under a study on T cells in Graves' hyperthyroidism and ophthalmopathy.

Sequencing used peripheral blood mononuclear cells (PBMCs), obtained at new diagnosis, from a patient treated with antithyroid drugs. The sequence came from a woman between 40 and 50 years old with Graves disease. The V and J genes are TRBV29-1 and TRBJ2-3; D is undetermined. The CDR3 reads CSVEGMAVTSTDTQYF. In DNA form, the CDR3 reads TGCAGCGTTGAAGGTATGGCGGTTACTAGCACAGATACGCAGTATTTT.